One T cell receptor beta chain is described in this entry. Clones were sequenced by immunoSEQ multiplex PCR, and TCRdb holds only the in-frame ones, with some missing. The sample has under 150,000 clones; 75% to 90% are singletons. Looked up from germline, CDR1 is MNHEY and CDR2 is SVGEGT. Between the trimmed V and J ends, which lost 1 base and 0 bases, there was a span of 7 bases. CDR3 length: 14 residues. This specimen comes from a study of Ad26.COV2.S vaccination and SARS-CoV-2 variants. The receptor was derived from a human donor who had recovered from COVID-19. This sample comprised peripheral blood, obtained after recovery from COVID-19. The rearrangement joins TRBV6-2 or TRBV6-3 to TRBJ2-7; D ambiguous. CDR3 in DNA: TGTGCCAGCAGTTACTTCACCGACTCCTACGAGCAGTACTTC. It specifies CASSYFTDSYEQYF.